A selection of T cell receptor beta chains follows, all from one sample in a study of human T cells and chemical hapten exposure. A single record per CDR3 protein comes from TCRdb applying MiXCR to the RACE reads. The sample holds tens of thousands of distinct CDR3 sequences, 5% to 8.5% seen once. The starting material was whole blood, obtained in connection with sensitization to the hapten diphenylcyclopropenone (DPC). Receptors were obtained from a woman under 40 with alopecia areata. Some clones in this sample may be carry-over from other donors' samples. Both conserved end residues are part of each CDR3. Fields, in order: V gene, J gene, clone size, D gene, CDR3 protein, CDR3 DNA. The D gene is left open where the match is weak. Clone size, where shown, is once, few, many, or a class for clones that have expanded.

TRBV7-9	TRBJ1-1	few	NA	CASSPRQALNTEAFF	TGTGCCAGCAGCCCCCGACAGGCTCTGAACACTGAAGCTTTCTTT
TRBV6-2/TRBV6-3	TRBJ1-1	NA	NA	CASSYSDGGTEAFF	TGTGCCAGCAGTTACTCGGACGGCGGCACTGAAGCTTTCTTT
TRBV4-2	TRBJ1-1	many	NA	CASSQDPSTEAFF	TGTGCCAGCAGCCAAGATCCTAGTACTGAAGCTTTCTTT
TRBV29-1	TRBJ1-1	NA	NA	CSVGGGLNTEAFF	TGCAGCGTTGGGGGCGGACTGAACACTGAAGCTTTCTTT
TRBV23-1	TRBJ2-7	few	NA	CASSHSSRGF	TGCGCCAGCAGTCACTCGTCTCGGGGCTTC
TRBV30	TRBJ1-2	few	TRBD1	CAGKSTGGDNYGYTF	TGTGCCGGAAAGAGTACAGGGGGCGATAACTATGGCTACACCTTC
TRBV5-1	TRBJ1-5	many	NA	CASSPSGGGQPQHF	TGCGCCAGCAGCCCATCTGGAGGAGGTCAGCCCCAGCATTTT
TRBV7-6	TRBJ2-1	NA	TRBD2	CASRRKPGLATNEQFF	TGTGCCAGCAGACGAAAACCGGGACTAGCCACCAATGAGCAGTTCTTC
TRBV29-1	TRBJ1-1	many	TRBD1	CSGRQGNTEAFF	TGCAGCGGAAGACAGGGGAACACTGAAGCTTTCTTT
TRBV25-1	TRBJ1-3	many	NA	CASSEGTAGNTIYF	TGTGCCAGCAGTGAAGGCACGGCTGGAAACACCATATATTTT
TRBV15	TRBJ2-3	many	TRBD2	CATSRLGGATDTQYF	TGTGCCACCAGCAGACTCGGGGGGGCCACAGATACGCAGTATTTT
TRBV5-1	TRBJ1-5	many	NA	CASSLVPGNQPQHF	TGCGCCAGCAGCTTGGTCCCAGGCAATCAGCCCCAGCATTTT
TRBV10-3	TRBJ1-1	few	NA	CAITLGKGTEAFF	TGTGCCATCACTCTCGGCAAAGGGACTGAAGCTTTCTTT
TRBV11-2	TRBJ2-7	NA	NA	CASSYRFQGLDEQYF	TGTGCCAGCAGCTACCGATTCCAGGGGTTAGACGAGCAGTACTTC
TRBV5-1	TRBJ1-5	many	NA	CASSFNGLGQPQHF	TGCGCCAGCAGCTTCAACGGGTTAGGCCAGCCCCAGCATTTT
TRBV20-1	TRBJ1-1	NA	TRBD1	CSAIQGQNTEAFF	TGCAGTGCGATACAGGGGCAGAACACTGAAGCTTTCTTT